Below are 19 T cell receptor beta chains sequenced from a single sample in a study of neoadjuvant anti-PD-1 for oral cavity cancer. TCRdb keeps only in-frame clones here, not all; method: immunoSEQ multiplex PCR. The sample consists of under 15,000 clones, about three fifths of them appearing once. Sample: PBMCs, taken before nivolumab (anti-PD-1) treatment. All receptors come from a person aged 35-79 years with oral cavity squamous cell carcinoma.

This sequence joins TRBV11-2 and TRBJ2-1, with D perhaps matching TRBD1 or TRBD2 (5 bases each). Per the germline V gene, CDR1 is SGHAT and CDR2 is FQNNGV. The V gene lost 1 base and the J gene lost 3 bases, with 10 bases spanning the gap. CDR3 length: 15 amino acids. The CDR3 DNA reads as TGTGCCAGCAGCTTAGTGGGGACGGGCTACAATGAGCAGTTCTTC. Residues: CASSLVGTGYNEQFF.

The chain has TRBV9 and TRBJ2-1; the D gene is possibly TRBD1 (5 bases). The V end was cut by 0 bases, the J end by 5 bases, with 6 bases between. Germline V gene data show CDR1 as SGDLS and CDR2 as YYNGEE. The CDR3 is made up of 13 amino acids. The CDR3 nucleotides are TGTGCCAGCAGCGTAGGACAGAACAATGAGCAGTTCTTC. It is translated as CASSVGQNNEQFF.

V is TRBV10-2 and J is TRBJ1-1; 8 bases are shared with TRBD1. Germline V lookup: CDR1 WSHSY, CDR2 SAAADI. There are 14 residues in the CDR3. Germline trimming cut 9 bases from V and 3 bases from J; bases unmatched to any gene: 9. CDR3 residues: CASKEFRGHTEAFF. In DNA form, the CDR3 reads TGCGCCAGTAAAGAATTCAGGGGGCACACTGAAGCTTTCTTT.

The chain employs TRBV11-2 and TRBJ1-1; D possibly corresponds to TRBD1 (5 bases). The germline V and J ends were trimmed by 4 bases and 5 bases, with 14 bases remaining between them. The length of the CDR3 is 14 residues. Germline-derived CDR1 and CDR2 are SGHAT and FQNNGV. CDR3 coding DNA: TGTGCCAGCAGCTCCTTTCTGGGGGGGACTGAAGCTTTCTTT. Translated: CASSSFLGGTEAFF.

The chain recombines TRBV6-1 with TRBJ1-2; D call uncertain. The ends were cut back, 7 bases at V and 6 bases at J, with 12 bases in the middle. CDR1 and CDR2 from the germline V gene are MNHNS and SASEGT. The CDR3 runs 12 residues. The CDR3 spells CASTPRPDGYTF. The CDR3 nucleotides read TGTGCCAGCACCCCCCGCCCCGATGGCTACACCTTC.

The chain joins TRBV5-5 to TRBJ2-3; 11 bases line up with TRBD2. J was trimmed by 0 bases and V by 10 bases; bases with no gene match: 10. Germline CDR1 is SGHKS and CDR2 is YYEKEE (reference sequence). The CDR3 is 16 residues long. The CDR3 sequence is CACLTSGTTSTDTQYF. The CDR3 DNA sequence: TGTGCCTGCTTGACTAGCGGGACTACTAGCACAGATACGCAGTATTTT.

The chain joins TRBV5-1 to TRBJ1-2; D not certain. Trimming pared 4 bases from V and 5 bases from J, leaving 15 bases between. CDR3 length: 14 residues. CDR1 is SGHRS and CDR2 is YFSETQ in the germline V gene. The chain's CDR3 is CASSPGEVGYGYTF. The CDR3 DNA is TGCGCCAGCAGCCCCGGTGAGGTGGGGTATGGCTACACCTTC.

This clone was counted only a few times. The chain links TRBV5-5 to TRBJ2-7; D call uncertain. The CDR3 is 16 amino acids. Per the germline V gene, CDR1 is SGHKS and CDR2 is YYEKEE (reference sequence). V lost 0 bases and J 4 bases, leaving 17 bases between the germline ends. The chain's CDR3 is CASSLGVTAGAYEQYF. Written as DNA, the CDR3 is TGTGCCAGCAGCTTGGGAGTGACGGCAGGCGCGTACGAGCAGTACTTC. The full variable domain, completed using reference TRBV5-5 and TRBJ2-7, is DAGVTQSPTHLIKTRGQQVTLRCSPISGHKSVSWYQQVLGQGPQFIFQYYEKEERGRGNFPDRFSARQFPNYSSELNVNALLLGDSALYLCASSLGVTAGAYEQYFGPGTRLTVT.

The rearrangement uses TRBV2 and TRBJ2-1, with 11 nucleotides matching TRBD2. V was clipped by 2 bases and J by 7 bases; unmatched bases: 7. The CDR3 spans 16 residues. Germline V CDR1 and CDR2: SNHLY, FYNNEI. The CDR3 nucleotides read TGTGCCAGCAGTGAAAACGGGCTAGCGGGAGGAAATGAGCAGTTCTTC. Its protein is CASSENGLAGGNEQFF.

The chain is built from TRBV11-3 and TRBJ2-3, with D uncertain. Germline-derived CDR1 and CDR2 are SGHNT and YENEEA. V gave up 4 bases and J gave up 0 bases, with 11 bases separating them. The CDR3 loop spans 15 amino acids. DNA for the CDR3: TGTGCCAGCAGCTCCTTCGCCGGGAGCACAGATACGCAGTATTTT. Translated: CASSSFAGSTDTQYF.

The chain links TRBV7-8 to TRBJ1-3, with D hard to call. The CDR3 has 14 residues. V lost 4 bases, J lost 0 bases, and 7 bases lay in between. Germline V gene sequence: CDR1 SGHVS, CDR2 FQNEAQ. CDR3 sequence: CASSSGSSGNTIYF. The CDR3 DNA sequence: TGTGCCAGCAGCTCTGGGAGCTCTGGAAACACCATATATTTT.

This chain uses TRBV4-1 with TRBJ1-6; tentative D call: TRBD1 (5 bases). Germline CDR1 reads MGHRA; CDR2 reads YSYEKL. The CDR3 spans 17 residues. Trimming removed 5 bases from V and 4 bases from J, with 18 bases in between. The CDR3 nucleotides read TGCGCCAGCAGCAACGCCCGGGACGGGGATTATAATTCACCCCTCCACTTT. Translating gives CASSNARDGDYNSPLHF.

The J gene is TRBJ1-5, the V gene TRBV30; tentatively, D is TRBD1 (5 bases). This CDR3 region has 15 residues. Trimming pared 0 bases from V and 7 bases from J, leaving 16 bases between. CDR1 is GTSNPN and CDR2 is SVGIG in the germline V gene (reference sequence). The DNA for the CDR3 is TGTGCCTGGAGTGTACCCAGGGAGATGTACCAGCCCCAGCATTTT. Its protein product is CAWSVPREMYQPQHF. The full variable domain, rest sourced from reference TRBV30 and TRBJ1-5, is SQTIHQWPATLVQPVGSPLSLECTVEGTSNPNLYWYRQAAGRGLQLLFYSVGIGQISSEVPQNLSASRPQDRQFILSSKKLLLSDSGFYLCAWSVPREMYQPQHFGDGTRLSIL.

This clone occurred once. The chain recombines TRBV10-2 with TRBJ2-3; 8 bases are shared with TRBD2. This CDR3 contains 14 residues. Germline lookup yields CDR1 WSHSY and CDR2 SAAADI. V shed 9 bases, J shed 0 bases, and the junction held 5 bases outside the gene matches. The CDR3 sequence is CASLSSGSTDTQYF. The CDR3 region has the DNA TGCGCCAGTCTTTCTAGCGGGAGCACAGATACGCAGTATTTT.

The genes are TRBV4-1 and TRBJ2-5; a weak D match, TRBD2 (6 bases). There are 17 residues in the CDR3. The germline V and J ends were trimmed by 4 bases and 4 bases, with 22 bases remaining between them. From germline, CDR1 is MGHRA and CDR2 YSYEKL. The CDR3 sequence: CASSPNTGAHGGETQYF. The CDR3 DNA is TGCGCCAGCAGCCCCAACACAGGAGCCCACGGGGGAGAGACCCAGTACTTC.

The chain employs TRBV4-1 and TRBJ2-7; the D gene could be TRBD1 or TRBD2 (5 bases each). Germline V CDR1 and CDR2: MGHRA, YSYEKL. The CDR3 spans 14 residues. V dropped 5 bases and J dropped 3 bases, with 14 bases sitting between them. This CDR3 reads CASSYLRENYEQYF. Here the CDR3 DNA reads TGCGCCAGCAGCTACCTCAGGGAGAACTACGAGCAGTACTTC.

This clone was picked up a small number of times. The gene calls are TRBV11-3 and TRBJ1-1; tentatively, D is TRBD1 (6 bases). V shed 3 bases and J shed 1 base, with 6 bases lying between them. This CDR3 has 13 amino acids. Germline V gene data show CDR1 as SGHNT and CDR2 as YENEEA. CDR3 DNA sequence: TGTGCCAGCAGCTTGACAGGGAACACTGAAGCTTTCTTT. Encoded protein: CASSLTGNTEAFF. Complete variable domain (other parts from reference TRBV11-3 and TRBJ1-1): EAGVVQSPRYKIIEKKQPVAFWCNPISGHNTLYWYLQNLGQGPELLIRYENEEAVDDSQLPKDRFSAERLKGVDSTLKIQPAELGDSAVYLCASSLTGNTEAFFGQGTRLTVV.

This rearrangement joins TRBV19 to TRBJ1-1; 10 bases line up with TRBD1. CDR1 is LNHDA and CDR2 is SQIVND in the germline V gene (reference sequence). The CDR3 contains 17 residues. V lost 3 bases, J lost 1 base, and 8 bases stayed unmatched. The chain's CDR3 is CASSIRQGAGRNTEAFF. The CDR3 DNA sequence: TGTGCCAGTAGTATTAGACAGGGGGCTGGGCGGAACACTGAAGCTTTCTTT.

This chain uses TRBV30 with TRBJ1-5, with 7 bases identical to TRBD1. The CDR3 consists of 16 residues. V gave up 2 bases and J gave up 4 bases; unmatched junction bases: 11. CDR1 is GTSNPN and CDR2 is SVGIG in the germline V gene (reference sequence). CDR3 protein: CAWSKGRTGSNQPQHF. The CDR3 coding sequence is TGTGCCTGGAGTAAGGGTAGGACAGGCTCAAATCAGCCCCAGCATTTT. The whole variable domain, remainder taken from reference TRBV30 and TRBJ1-5, is SQTIHQWPATLVQPVGSPLSLECTVEGTSNPNLYWYRQAAGRGLQLLFYSVGIGQISSEVPQNLSASRPQDRQFILSSKKLLLSDSGFYLCAWSKGRTGSNQPQHFGDGTRLSIL.